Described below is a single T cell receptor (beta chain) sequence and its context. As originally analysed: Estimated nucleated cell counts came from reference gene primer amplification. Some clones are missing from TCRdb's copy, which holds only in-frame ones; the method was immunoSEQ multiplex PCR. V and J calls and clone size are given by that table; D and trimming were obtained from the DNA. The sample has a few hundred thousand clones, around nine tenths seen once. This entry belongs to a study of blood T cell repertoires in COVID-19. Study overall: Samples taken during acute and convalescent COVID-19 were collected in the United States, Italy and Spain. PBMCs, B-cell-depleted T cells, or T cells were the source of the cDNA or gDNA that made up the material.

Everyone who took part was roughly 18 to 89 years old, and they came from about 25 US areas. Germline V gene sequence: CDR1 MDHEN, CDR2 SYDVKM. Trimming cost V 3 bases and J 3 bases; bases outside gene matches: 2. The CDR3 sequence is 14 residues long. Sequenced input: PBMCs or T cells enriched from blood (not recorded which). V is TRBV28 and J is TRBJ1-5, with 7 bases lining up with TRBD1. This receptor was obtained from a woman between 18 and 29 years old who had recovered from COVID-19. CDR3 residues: CASSFTGDNQPQHF. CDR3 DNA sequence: TGTGCCAGCAGTTTTACAGGGGACAATCAGCCCCAGCATTTT.